This entry concerns a single T cell receptor beta chain. The target antigen is unknown. The source of the sample is a study of T-cell memory formation after mild COVID-19. General study findings and limits: Second-wave clones peaking on day 37 lacked confirmed SARS-CoV-2 specificity. Within pre-infection memory, some responding clones were found, suggesting cross-reactive memory joined.

Employing constant-segment primers, 5'RACE generated TCR alpha and TCR beta cDNA libraries bearing sample barcodes and UMIs. TCRdb independently ran MiXCR on the 5' RACE reads; one entry per CDR3 protein. The table lists more than 450,000 distinct CDR3 sequences, 18% of them singletons, with around 12% in the top ten. Sequencing input: PBMCs or a T cell subset sorted from them (not recorded which). The TCR was taken from an adult woman who had mild COVID-19 (a few samples of this study predate the infection). Cell type and time point are not known.

CDR3 nucleotide sequence: TGTGCCAGTAAGCCAGGGCAGTTCCATGGCAATCAGCCCCAGCATTTT. Residues: CASKPGQFHGNQPQHF. This chain connects TRBV19 to TRBJ1-5; the D gene is possibly TRBD1 (5 bases). V lost 7 bases and J lost 2, with 18 bases in between. CDR1 LNHDA and CDR2 SQIVND come from the germline V gene (reference sequence). The length of the CDR3 is 16 residues.